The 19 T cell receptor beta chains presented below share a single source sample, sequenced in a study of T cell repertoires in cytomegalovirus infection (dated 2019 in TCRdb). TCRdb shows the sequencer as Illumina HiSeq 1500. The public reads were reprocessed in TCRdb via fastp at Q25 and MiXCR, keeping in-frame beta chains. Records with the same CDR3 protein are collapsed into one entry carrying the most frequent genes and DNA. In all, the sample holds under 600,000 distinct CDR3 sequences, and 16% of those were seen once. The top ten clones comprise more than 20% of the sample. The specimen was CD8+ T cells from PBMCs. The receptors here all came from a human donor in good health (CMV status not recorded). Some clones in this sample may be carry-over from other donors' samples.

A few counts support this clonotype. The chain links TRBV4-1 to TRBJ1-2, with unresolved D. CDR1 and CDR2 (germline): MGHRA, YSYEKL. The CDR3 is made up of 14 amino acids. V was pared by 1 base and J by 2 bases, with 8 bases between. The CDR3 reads CASSQGALNYGYTF. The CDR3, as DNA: TGCGCCAGCAGCCAAGGGGCCCTGAACTATGGCTACACCTTC.

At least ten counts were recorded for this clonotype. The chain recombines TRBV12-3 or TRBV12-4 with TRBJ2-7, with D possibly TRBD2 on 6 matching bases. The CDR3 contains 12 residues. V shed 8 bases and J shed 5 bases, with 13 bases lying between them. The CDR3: CASWGGAHEQYF. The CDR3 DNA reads TGTGCCAGCTGGGGAGGTGCCCACGAGCAGTACTTC.

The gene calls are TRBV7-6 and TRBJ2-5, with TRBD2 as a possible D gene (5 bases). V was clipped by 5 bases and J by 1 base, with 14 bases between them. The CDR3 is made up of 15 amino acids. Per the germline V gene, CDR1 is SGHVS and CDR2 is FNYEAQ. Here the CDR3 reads CASSPRVVLQETQYF. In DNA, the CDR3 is TGTGCCAGCAGCCCGCGGGTGGTCCTCCAAGAGACCCAGTACTTC. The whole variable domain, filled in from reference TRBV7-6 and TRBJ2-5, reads GAGVSQSPRYKVTKRGQDVALRCDPISGHVSLYWYRQALGQGPEFLTYFNYEAQQDKSGLPNDRFSAERPEGSISTLTIQRTEQRDSAMYRCASSPRVVLQETQYFGPGTRLLVL.

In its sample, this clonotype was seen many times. The chain's CDR3 is CASSSRVSGANVLTF. CDR3 DNA: TGTGCCAGCAGCTCCAGGGTTTCTGGGGCCAACGTCCTGACTTTC. V is TRBV7-9 and J is TRBJ2-6, with a possible D match to TRBD1 (5 bases). Germline V gene lookup returns CDR1 SEHNR and CDR2 FQNEAQ (reference sequence). CDR3 length equals 15 residues. V dropped 4 bases and J dropped 1 base, with 8 bases sitting between them.

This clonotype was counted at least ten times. For the CDR3, the DNA is TGTGCCAGCATTCCCGGCGGCAGCTACTCTTACTATGGCTACACCTTC. Protein: CASIPGGSYSYYGYTF. This chain uses TRBV12-3 or TRBV12-4 with TRBJ1-2, with D unclear. The V end lost 7 bases, the J end lost 3 bases, and 21 bases lay between the germline ends. The CDR3 is 16 amino acids.

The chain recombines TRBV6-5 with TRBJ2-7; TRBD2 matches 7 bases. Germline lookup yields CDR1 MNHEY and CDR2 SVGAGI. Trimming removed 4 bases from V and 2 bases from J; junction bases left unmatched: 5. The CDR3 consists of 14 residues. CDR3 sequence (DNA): TGTGCCAGCAGTTCACCGGGGGGTACCTACGAGCAGTACTTC. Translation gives CASSSPGGTYEQYF.

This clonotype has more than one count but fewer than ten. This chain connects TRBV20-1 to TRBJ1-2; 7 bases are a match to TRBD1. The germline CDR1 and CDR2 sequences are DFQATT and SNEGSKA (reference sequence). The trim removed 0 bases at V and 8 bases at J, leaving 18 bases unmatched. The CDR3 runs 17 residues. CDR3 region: CSARDSGTDKSLRGYTF. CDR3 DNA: TGCAGTGCTAGAGACTCCGGGACAGATAAAAGTCTGCGGGGCTACACCTTC.

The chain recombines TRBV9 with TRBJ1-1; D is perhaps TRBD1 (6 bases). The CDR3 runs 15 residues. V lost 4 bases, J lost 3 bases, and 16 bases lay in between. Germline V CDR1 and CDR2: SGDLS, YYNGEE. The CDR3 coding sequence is TGTGCCAGCAGCCCCTGGGACATTGGCGACACTGAAGCTTTCTTT. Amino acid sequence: CASSPWDIGDTEAFF.

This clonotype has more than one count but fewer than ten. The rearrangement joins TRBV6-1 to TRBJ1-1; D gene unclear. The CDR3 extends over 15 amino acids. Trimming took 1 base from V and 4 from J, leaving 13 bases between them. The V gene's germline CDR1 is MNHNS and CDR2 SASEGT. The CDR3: CASSEGEWVSTEAFF. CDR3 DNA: TGTGCCAGCAGTGAAGGGGAATGGGTTTCCACTGAAGCTTTCTTT.

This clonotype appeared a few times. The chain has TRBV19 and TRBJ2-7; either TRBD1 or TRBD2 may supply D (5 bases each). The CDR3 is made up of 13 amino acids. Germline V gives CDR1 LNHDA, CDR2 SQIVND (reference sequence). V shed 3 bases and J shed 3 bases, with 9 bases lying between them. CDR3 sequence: CASSMRGYYEQYF. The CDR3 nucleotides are TGTGCCAGTAGTATGAGGGGATACTACGAGCAGTACTTC.

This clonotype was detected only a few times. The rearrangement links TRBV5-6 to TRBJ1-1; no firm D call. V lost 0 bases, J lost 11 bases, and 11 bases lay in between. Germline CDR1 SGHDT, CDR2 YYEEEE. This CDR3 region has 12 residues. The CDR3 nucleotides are TGTGCCAGCAGCTTGGGAGGCGGGGTGGCTTTCTTT. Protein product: CASSLGGGVAFF.

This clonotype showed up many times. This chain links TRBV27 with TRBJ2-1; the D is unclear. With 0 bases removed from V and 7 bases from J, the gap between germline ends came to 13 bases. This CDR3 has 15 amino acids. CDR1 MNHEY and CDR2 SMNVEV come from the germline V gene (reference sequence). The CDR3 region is CASSLSKGYGNEQFF. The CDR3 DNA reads TGTGCCAGCAGTTTATCAAAAGGTTATGGGAATGAGCAGTTCTTC.

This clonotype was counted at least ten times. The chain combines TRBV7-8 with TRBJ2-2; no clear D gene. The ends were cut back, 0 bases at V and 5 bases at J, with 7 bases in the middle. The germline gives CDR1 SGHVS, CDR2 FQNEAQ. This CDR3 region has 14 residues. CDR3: CASSLAPDTGELFF. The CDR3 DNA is TGTGCCAGCAGCTTAGCGCCCGATACCGGGGAGCTGTTTTTT.

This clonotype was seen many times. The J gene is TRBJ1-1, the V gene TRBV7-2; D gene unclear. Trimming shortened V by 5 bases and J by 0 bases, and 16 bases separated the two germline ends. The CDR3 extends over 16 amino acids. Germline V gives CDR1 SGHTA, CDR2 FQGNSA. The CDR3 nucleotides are TGTGCCAGCAGCCCTTTCACGGTAATCATGAACACTGAAGCTTTCTTT. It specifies CASSPFTVIMNTEAFF.

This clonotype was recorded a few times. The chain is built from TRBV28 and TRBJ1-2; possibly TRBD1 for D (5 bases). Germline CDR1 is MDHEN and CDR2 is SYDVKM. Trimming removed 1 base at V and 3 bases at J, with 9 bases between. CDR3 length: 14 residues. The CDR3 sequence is CASSLSRGHYGYTF. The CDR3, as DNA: TGTGCCAGCAGTTTATCTAGGGGACACTATGGCTACACCTTC.

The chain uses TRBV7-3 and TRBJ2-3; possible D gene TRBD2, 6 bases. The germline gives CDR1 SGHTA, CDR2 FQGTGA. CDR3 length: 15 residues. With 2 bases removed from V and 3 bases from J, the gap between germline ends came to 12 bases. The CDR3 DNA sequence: TGTGCCAGCAGCTTAGGAGGGAGTCGGACAGATACGCAGTATTTT. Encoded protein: CASSLGGSRTDTQYF.

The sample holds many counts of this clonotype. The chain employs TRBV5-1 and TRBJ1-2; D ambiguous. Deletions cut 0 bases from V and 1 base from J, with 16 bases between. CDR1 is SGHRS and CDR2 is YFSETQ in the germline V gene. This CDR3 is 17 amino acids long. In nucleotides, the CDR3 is TGCGCCAGCAGCTTGGAAACCGCCTTTGCCCGTAACTATGGCTACACCTTC. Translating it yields CASSLETAFARNYGYTF.

CDR3 protein: CASSSRVEQYF. DNA for the CDR3: TGTGCCAGCAGCAGTCGAGTCGAGCAGTACTTC. The chain has TRBV7-9 and TRBJ2-7; no clear D gene. The CDR3 contains 11 residues. The ends were cut back, 5 bases at V and 6 bases at J, with 8 bases in the middle. Per the germline V gene, CDR1 is SEHNR and CDR2 is FQNEAQ (reference sequence). Variable domain in full (rest from reference TRBV7-9 and TRBJ2-7): DTGVSQNPRHKITKRGQNVTFRCDPISEHNRLYWYRQTLGQGPEFLTYFQNEAQLEKSRLLSDRFSAERPKGSFSTLEIQRTEQGDSAMYLCASSSRVEQYFGPGTRLTVT.

The CDR3 sequence: CAIGDTGELFF. DNA for the CDR3: TGTGCCATCGGGGACACCGGGGAGCTGTTTTTT. The genes are TRBV10-3 and TRBJ2-2; D is ambiguous. Trimming shortened V by 8 bases and J by 3 bases, and 4 bases separated the two germline ends. This CDR3 has 11 residues. Germline V CDR1 and CDR2: ENHRY, SYGVKD.